Presented here are 30 T cell receptor beta chains from one specimen sequenced in a study of CD8+ T cells in alopecia areata. Once RNA had been extracted, it was reverse transcribed into cDNA to act as the sequencing template. Some clones are missing from TCRdb's copy, which holds only in-frame ones; the method was immunoSEQ multiplex PCR. Of 150,000 or so clones listed, 55% to 65% are singletons. The sample was CD4+ T cells sorted from blood. These TCRs come from a human donor in good health.

The chain employs TRBV6-5 and TRBJ1-2; TRBD1 matches 7 bases. Trimming took 6 bases from V and 2 from J; bases not matched to a gene: 3. The V gene's germline CDR1 is MNHEY and CDR2 SVGAGI. The CDR3 totals 13 residues. The CDR3 bases are TGTGCCAGCAGAACGGACAGGAACTATGGCTACACCTTC. Its protein is CASRTDRNYGYTF.

The chain joins TRBV30 to TRBJ1-1, with D unresolved. This CDR3 has 11 amino acids. Trimming took 5 bases from V and 5 from J, leaving 9 bases between them. Germline CDR1 and CDR2: GTSNPN and SVGIG (reference sequence). The CDR3 DNA sequence: TGTGCCTGGTCGGGCAGGACTGAAGCTTTCTTT. Encoded protein: CAWSGRTEAFF. The variable domain in full, completed from reference TRBV30 and TRBJ1-1, reads SQTIHQWPATLVQPVGSPLSLECTVEGTSNPNLYWYRQAAGRGLQLLFYSVGIGQISSEVPQNLSASRPQDRQFILSSKKLLLSDSGFYLCAWSGRTEAFFGQGTRLTVV.

The chain couples TRBV30 to TRBJ2-5; a possible D gene is TRBD2 (6 bases). The CDR3 spans 15 residues. The germline CDR1 and CDR2 sequences are GTSNPN and SVGIG (reference sequence). Trimming left V 1 base short and J 6 bases short, with 18 bases between. CDR3 sequence reads: CAWSEPAGTRQTQYF. In nucleotides, the CDR3 is TGTGCCTGGAGTGAACCAGCGGGTACCAGACAGACCCAGTACTTC. The full variable domain, rest sourced from reference TRBV30 and TRBJ2-5, is SQTIHQWPATLVQPVGSPLSLECTVEGTSNPNLYWYRQAAGRGLQLLFYSVGIGQISSEVPQNLSASRPQDRQFILSSKKLLLSDSGFYLCAWSEPAGTRQTQYFGPGTRLLVL.

The sample holds one count of this clone. The V call is TRBV6-5, the J call TRBJ2-5; no reliable D call. CDR3 length: 14 residues. The V gene's germline CDR1 is MNHEY and CDR2 SVGAGI. The V end lost 0 bases, the J end lost 3 bases, and 8 bases lay between the germline ends. CDR3 DNA: TGTGCCAGCAGTTACTCTTTGAGCGAAGAGACCCAGTACTTC. It specifies CASSYSLSEETQYF.

The chain has TRBV29-1 and TRBJ2-7, with TRBD1 as a possible D gene (5 bases). The germline V gene encodes CDR1 SQVTM and CDR2 ANQGSEA. V lost 7 bases, J lost 3 bases, and 16 bases lay in between. This CDR3 is 13 amino acids long. The CDR3 coding sequence is TGCAGCGCCAGAATCCAGGGTAACTACGAGCAGTACTTC. Protein sequence: CSARIQGNYEQYF.

The chain recombines TRBV9 with TRBJ1-5, with 7 bases lining up with TRBD1. Germline CDR1 and CDR2: SGDLS and YYNGEE. The CDR3 totals 15 residues. V shed 4 bases, J shed 2 bases, and the junction held 6 bases outside the gene matches. The CDR3 nucleotides are TGTGCCAGCAGCCAGGGGGTTCTAGGCAATCAGCCCCAGCATTTT. Its protein product is CASSQGVLGNQPQHF.

The chain couples TRBV5-1 to TRBJ2-2, with 9 bases that match TRBD1. The CDR3 spans 15 residues. V shed 3 bases and J 6 bases; nucleotides not matched to a gene: 6. Germline assignment: CDR1 SGHRS and CDR2 YFSETQ. The chain's CDR3 is CASSSGQGRSGELFF. As DNA, the CDR3 is TGCGCCAGCAGCTCGGGACAGGGACGATCCGGGGAGCTGTTTTTT.

This clone was recorded a few times. The gene calls are TRBV30 and TRBJ2-7, with D hard to call. The V and J ends lost 0 bases and 9 bases respectively, with 9 bases between them. Germline CDR1 GTSNPN, CDR2 SVGIG (reference sequence). The CDR3 is 11 amino acids. In DNA form, the CDR3 reads TGTGCCTGGAGTGTAATAGGGCTGCAGTACTTC. Encoded protein: CAWSVIGLQYF.

There are a few counts of this clone. The V gene is TRBV29-1, the J gene TRBJ2-2; 8 bases line up with TRBD2. The CDR3 is 13 amino acids. V lost 7 bases to trimming and J lost 3 bases; unmatched junction nucleotides: 4. Germline-derived CDR1 and CDR2 are SQVTM and ANQGSEA. CDR3: CSGTSSHTGELFF. The DNA of the CDR3 is TGCAGCGGGACTAGCAGTCACACCGGGGAGCTGTTTTTT.

This chain uses TRBV15 with TRBJ2-6; D gene uncertain. Germline V gives CDR1 LNHNV, CDR2 YYDKDF (reference sequence). Trimming took 0 bases from V and 7 from J, leaving 13 bases between them. The CDR3 sequence is 16 residues long. The CDR3, as DNA: TGTGCCACCAGCAGAGATCGTTCTCTGGTAGCCAACGTCCTGACTTTC. This sequence encodes CATSRDRSLVANVLTF. The whole variable domain, remainder taken from reference TRBV15 and TRBJ2-6, is DAMVIQNPRYQVTQFGKPVTLSCSQTLNHNVMYWYQQKSSQAPKLLFHYYDKDFNNEADTPDNFQSRRPNTSFCFLDIRSPGLGDTAMYLCATSRDRSLVANVLTFGAGSRLTVL.

This clone was picked up a small number of times. V gene TRBV6-4 combines with J gene TRBJ2-1; 14 positions match TRBD2. The germline V gene encodes CDR1 MRHNA and CDR2 SNTAGT. V shed 6 bases and J 7 bases; nucleotides not matched to a gene: 17. The CDR3 has 19 residues. DNA of the CDR3: TGTGCCAGCAGCGAAGAGGGACTAGCGGGAGTGAATATCAGGAATGAGCAGTTCTTC. Protein product: CASSEEGLAGVNIRNEQFF.

V is TRBV10-3 and J is TRBJ2-6; the D is unclear. V dropped 8 bases and J dropped 1 base, with 6 bases sitting between them. This CDR3 region has 13 residues. Germline CDR1 reads ENHRY; CDR2 reads SYGVKD. CDR3 residues: CAIAQSGANVLTF. CDR3 sequence (DNA): TGTGCCATCGCGCAATCTGGGGCCAACGTCCTGACTTTC.

The CDR3 loop reads CASSFHAGTVRTQFF. Written as DNA, the CDR3 is TGTGCCAGCAGCTTTCATGCCGGGACGGTCCGAACCCAGTTCTTC. The chain is built from TRBV5-6 and TRBJ2-1; the D call may be TRBD1 or TRBD2 (5 bases each). V shed 2 bases and J shed 13 bases, with 22 bases lying between them. Germline V gene sequence: CDR1 SGHDT, CDR2 YYEEEE. This CDR3 contains 15 residues.

This clone was recorded a few times. The chain uses TRBV5-5 and TRBJ1-2; TRBD1 agrees at 7 bases. V lost 4 bases and J lost 6; bases outside the gene matches: 9. This CDR3 spans 14 amino acids. Germline V gene data show CDR1 as SGHKS and CDR2 as YYEKEE (reference sequence). CDR3 sequence reads: CASSHLRGQDGYTF. CDR3 DNA: TGTGCCAGCAGCCATCTTAGGGGGCAGGATGGCTACACCTTC.

The chain is built from TRBV30 and TRBJ1-1, with 9 bases fitting TRBD1. Germline CDR1 GTSNPN, CDR2 SVGIG (reference sequence). Trimming at V came to 3 bases and at J to 4 bases, leaving 6 bases not matched to a gene. The CDR3 loop spans 14 amino acids. Here the CDR3 DNA reads TGTGCCTGGAGGGGACAGGGTGTCTTCACTGAAGCTTTCTTT. As protein: CAWRGQGVFTEAFF.

V is TRBV4-1 and J is TRBJ2-1; D remains unclear. Trimming cost V 2 bases and J 7 bases, with 15 bases left between them. The CDR3 has 15 amino acids. CDR1 is MGHRA, CDR2 YSYEKL, per germline. In DNA form, the CDR3 reads TGCGCCAGCAGCCAACCTCGACGGCCTGGGAATGAGCAGTTCTTC. Translated, it gives CASSQPRRPGNEQFF.

This clone was found a few times. V usage is TRBV5-6 and J usage is TRBJ2-2, with D unclear. CDR1 and CDR2 (germline): SGHDT, YYEEEE. This CDR3 is built from 13 residues. The ends were cut back, 2 bases at V and 5 bases at J, with 7 bases in the middle. CDR3 residues: CASSLGLTGELFF. For the CDR3, the DNA is TGTGCCAGCAGCTTAGGTCTAACCGGGGAGCTGTTTTTT.

V usage is TRBV5-4 and J usage is TRBJ2-1; D is possibly TRBD1 or TRBD2 (6 bases each). This CDR3 spans 15 amino acids. CDR1 is SGHNT, CDR2 YYREEE, per germline (reference sequence). V was pared by 4 bases and J by 7 bases, with 18 bases between. Written as DNA, the CDR3 is TGTGCCAGCAGCCCTCAGGGGAGGATCGTAAATGAGCAGTTCTTC. Its translation: CASSPQGRIVNEQFF.

The chain is built from TRBV27 and TRBJ2-1, with TRBD1 identical over 8 bases. The V gene end was trimmed by 6 bases and the J gene end by 3 bases; junction bases not matched to a gene: 7. Germline V gene data show CDR1 as MNHEY and CDR2 as SMNVEV (reference sequence). There are 15 residues in the CDR3. The CDR3 spells CASRPRQGLYNEQFF. The CDR3 region has the DNA TGTGCCAGCAGACCTAGACAGGGGCTCTACAATGAGCAGTTCTTC.

J is TRBJ1-5 and V is TRBV10-3; D gene uncertain. Germline V CDR1 and CDR2: ENHRY, SYGVKD. CDR3 size: 13 residues. V lost 4 bases and J lost 0, with 4 bases in between. The DNA for the CDR3 is TGTGCCATCAGTGGTAATAGCAATCAGCCCCAGCATTTT. Translation: CAISGNSNQPQHF.

This clone appeared a few times. The V and J genes are TRBV19 and TRBJ2-1; no firm D call. The V gene's germline CDR1 is LNHDA and CDR2 SQIVND (reference sequence). This CDR3 comprises 12 residues. The V and J ends lost 5 bases and 1 base respectively, with 3 bases between them. CDR3 in DNA: TGTGCCAGTAGTCAATCCTACAATGAGCAGTTCTTC. Encoded protein: CASSQSYNEQFF. Full variable domain (missing parts from reference TRBV19 and TRBJ2-1): DGGITQSPKYLFRKEGQNVTLSCEQNLNHDAMYWYRQDPGQGLRLIYYSQIVNDFQKGDIAEGYSVSREKKESFPLTVTSAQKNPTAFYLCASSQSYNEQFFGPGTRLTVL.

This clone has just a few counts. The V and J genes are TRBV29-1 and TRBJ2-4; TRBD2 matches 7 bases. From germline, CDR1 is SQVTM and CDR2 ANQGSEA. The J segment lost 9 bases and the V segment lost 7 bases, leaving 9 bases of the junction unmatched. The CDR3 is 12 amino acids. CDR3 residues: CSGEGLSGIQYF. For the CDR3, the DNA is TGCAGCGGGGAGGGACTTTCTGGCATTCAGTACTTC.

This sequence joins TRBV29-1 and TRBJ2-1, with D perhaps matching TRBD2 (5 bases). CDR3 size: 14 residues. Trimming stripped 6 bases from V and 2 bases from J, with 14 bases between. Germline V gene sequence: CDR1 SQVTM, CDR2 ANQGSEA. The CDR3 region has the DNA TGCAGCGTGGAACGAGGGTTCACCTACAATGAGCAGTTCTTC. Protein product: CSVERGFTYNEQFF.

This clone was found a few times. J is TRBJ2-7 and V is TRBV15; D is uncertain. The CDR3 contains 13 residues. CDR1 is LNHNV, CDR2 YYDKDF, per germline (reference sequence). V lost 3 bases, J lost 5 bases, and 11 bases lay in between. The DNA of the CDR3 is TGTGCCACCAGCAGGGCCCGAGTCCACGAGCAGTACTTC. Residues: CATSRARVHEQYF.

The chain links TRBV29-1 to TRBJ2-3; D may be TRBD2 (6 bases). The CDR3 has 13 amino acids. From germline, CDR1 is SQVTM and CDR2 ANQGSEA. V was pared by 7 bases and J by 5 bases, with 16 bases between. In DNA, the CDR3 is TGCAGCGGCTCGGGGCTAGCGCTAGATACGCAGTATTTT. Translation gives CSGSGLALDTQYF.

The rearrangement uses TRBV4-1 and TRBJ2-5; a weak D match, TRBD2 (7 bases). V lost 0 bases and J 9 bases, leaving 14 bases between the germline ends. Germline CDR1 reads MGHRA; CDR2 reads YSYEKL. This CDR3 comprises 14 residues. In nucleotides, the CDR3 is TGCGCCAGCAGCCAAGATAGGGCGGGGGCGGCCCAGTACTTC. Residues: CASSQDRAGAAQYF.

A few counts support this clone. The chain links TRBV9 to TRBJ1-5; a possible D gene is TRBD1 (5 bases). V was shortened by 0 bases and J by 7 bases, with 14 bases between the two germline ends. From germline, CDR1 is SGDLS and CDR2 YYNGEE. CDR3 length equals 15 residues. This CDR3 is CASSVGQGWEQPQHF. In nucleotides, the CDR3 is TGTGCCAGCAGCGTAGGGCAGGGATGGGAACAGCCCCAGCATTTT.

V usage is TRBV4-1 and J usage is TRBJ2-7; D perhaps matches TRBD1 (5 bases). Germline CDR1 and CDR2: MGHRA and YSYEKL. This CDR3 region has 14 residues. V lost 1 base to trimming and J lost 5 bases, with 12 bases between them. The CDR3: CASSQVWGSNEQYF. The CDR3, as DNA: TGCGCCAGCAGCCAAGTCTGGGGCTCAAACGAGCAGTACTTC.

This clone was observed a handful of times. The gene calls are TRBV7-2 and TRBJ2-1; D may be TRBD1 or TRBD2 (6 bases each). Trimming took off 1 base at V and 6 bases at J, with 13 bases between the two ends. The germline V gene encodes CDR1 SGHTA and CDR2 FQGNSA. The CDR3 has 15 residues. Here the CDR3 DNA reads TGTGCCAGCAGCTTAGTTTCGGGGGCGGCCAATGAGCAGTTCTTC. Translating it yields CASSLVSGAANEQFF.

This sequence joins TRBV14 and TRBJ2-6; D gene uncertain. CDR3 length: 17 residues. The germline V and J ends were trimmed by 3 bases and 4 bases, with 16 bases remaining between them. Germline V lookup: CDR1 SGHDN, CDR2 FVKESK. In nucleotides, the CDR3 is TGTGCCAGCAGCCATCTAGGGCGCACACCGGGGGCCAACGTCCTGACTTTC. As protein: CASSHLGRTPGANVLTF.